The source of this T cell receptor beta chain is a study of blood T cell repertoires in COVID-19. Across the study: Italy, Spain and the United States were the sources of the convalescent and acute COVID-19 samples. PBMCs, B-cell-depleted T cells, or T cells provided the cDNA or gDNA that made up the material.

Method: immunoSEQ multiplex PCR; TCRdb's copy keeps in-frame clones and lacks some. The table has approximately 210,000 clones, around 80% seen once. J lost 3 bases, V lost 0 bases, and 6 bases had no gene match. Germline CDR1 and CDR2: PRHDT and FYEKMQ (reference sequence). The CDR3 is 17 residues long. Cohort assignment relied on participant-reported clinical history. This chain joins TRBV13 and TRBJ2-3; TRBD2 matches at 10 bases. Material for sequencing was PBMCs or T cells enriched from blood (not recorded which). This receptor was identified in a woman in her forties or fifties with acute COVID-19. This CDR3 is CASSLGASGGETDTQYF. As DNA, the CDR3 is TGTGCCAGCAGCTTAGGTGCTAGCGGGGGTGAAACAGATACGCAGTATTTT.